This record looks at one T cell receptor (beta chain) sequence and its context. The antigen it binds to is not known. The record has no base qualities; no much larger clone is one base away. Enrolling through a virtual design, the prospective study's participants ranged in age from roughly 18 to 95 years and lived across some 23 United States geographic areas. Cohort assignment in the prospective study relied on participant-reported clinical history from a screening survey and a study questionnaire. Recovered participants in ImmuneRACE Cohort 3 were defined by two consecutive negative NP/OP PCR tests, clearance by a healthcare professional, or resolution of symptoms. In the prospective study, whole blood, serum and a nasopharyngeal or oropharyngeal swab were collected from each participant by mobile phlebotomists. Over an approximately two-month period, participants in the prospective study had the option of providing additional blood draws and questionnaires. Blood samples from the prospective study were shipped frozen or at room temperature prior to DNA extraction.

This record comes from a study of blood T cell repertoires in COVID-19 (dated by TCRdb to 2019 to 2021). Regarding the research as a whole: Collaborator samples came from the United States, Italy and Spain and covered acute and convalescent phases of COVID-19. The material from the prospective study consisted of cDNA or gDNA derived from T cells, B-cell-depleted T cells, or PBMCs. Deeply sampled blood TCRbeta repertoires from subjects exposed to, actively infected with, or recovered from COVID-19 were included in the dataset. The repertoires were made available in a free public database intended to serve as a resource for research on the immune response to SARS-CoV-2. Sample metadata almost always included a de-identified subject ID, COVID-19 status, age in years and sex. The samples were drawn from two sources: the first 160 participants of the ongoing ImmuneRACE study, and 1,254 subjects contributed by 6 global collaborators. Where available, HLA class I and class II types were obtained from metadata supplied by the sample provider rather than from assay-based typing.

TCRbeta CDR3 regions were amplified from genomic DNA by means of the immunoSEQ Assay, a bias-controlled multiplex PCR. As for the original processing: Within the assay, amplification of reference gene primers was used to estimate how many nucleated cells each sample contained. To quantify the absolute abundance of each unique TCRbeta CDR3 rearrangement, sequence reads were collapsed and filtered. For each sample, productive Simpson clonality was calculated as the square root of Simpson's diversity index over productive rearrangements. In TCRdb, the immuneACCESS table is reduced to in-frame sequences with V and J assigned. These tables do not hold every clone; where another copy was compared, an unresolved V gene accounts for under half, and the others remain unexplained. V, J and clone size are those of that table, while D and trimming were read from the DNA. The sample has some 460,000 clones on record, around 90% of them singletons. Together, the top ten hold about 0.7% of the sample.

What the study reported, not specific to this receptor: Clinical and demographic metadata were provided uncurated, with the amount varying by source and participant.

Via the germline V gene, CDR1 is SGDLS and CDR2 YYNGEE. The cysteine opens and the phenylalanine closes a CDR3 of 16 amino acids. Of the read, only the CDR3 DNA is kept; its 48 bases are in frame from base 1. The junction shows trimming of 7 bases on V and 6 bases on J, plus 23 bases between the germline ends. This receptor was identified in a woman between 18 and 29 years old who had recovered from COVID-19. This sequence uses TRBV9 and TRBJ2-1; TRBD2 is possibly the D segment (6 matching bases). The specimen was PBMCs or T cells enriched from blood (not recorded which). In nucleotide form, the sequence is TGTGCCAGCCTTACAGGTGCCGGCGGGGCCTTCAATGAGCAGTTCTTC. Protein translation: CASLTGAGGAFNEQFF.